Below, 25 T cell receptor beta chains from the same sample are listed, as sequenced in a study of CD8+ T cells in alopecia areata. Extracted RNA was reverse transcribed, and the resulting cDNA served as sequencing template. Profiled with immunoSEQ multiplex PCR; TCRdb holds only in-frame clones, not every one. The table has fewer than 100,000 clones, approximately 60% seen once. The treatment was: oral pan-JAK inhibitor, 5-10 mg twice daily. The sample here was CD8+ T cells sorted from blood, taken at week 4, from a patient treated with tofacitinib. These receptors came from a human donor with alopecia areata.

The chain joins TRBV25-1 to TRBJ1-1; no clear D gene. The length of the CDR3 is 16 residues. Germline V gives CDR1 MGHDK, CDR2 SYGVNS. V was shortened by 1 base and J by 3 bases, with 15 bases between the two germline ends. The CDR3 loop is CASSEFYSEGYTEAFF. The CDR3 DNA reads as TGTGCCAGCAGTGAATTTTACTCCGAGGGTTACACTGAAGCTTTCTTT.

The table lists this clone with a few counts. The chain carries TRBV4-3 and TRBJ2-1; D not certain. The germline CDR1 and CDR2 sequences are LGHNA and YSLEER. CDR3 size: 13 residues. V lost 0 bases and J lost 9, with 9 bases in between. CDR3 residues: CASSQDRRREQFF. The DNA of the CDR3 is TGCGCCAGCAGCCAAGATCGTCGGCGTGAGCAGTTCTTC.

The V and J genes are TRBV7-9 and TRBJ2-1; the D is unclear. With 1 base removed from V and 9 bases from J, the gap between germline ends came to 7 bases. The CDR3 is made up of 12 amino acids. The germline gives CDR1 SEHNR, CDR2 FQNEAQ (reference sequence). The CDR3 region is CASSLVGGEQFF. The DNA of the CDR3 is TGTGCCAGCAGCTTAGTTGGCGGTGAGCAGTTCTTC.

This clone was counted between two and nine times. The chain recombines TRBV2 with TRBJ2-3, with D uncertain. The V end lost 7 bases, the J end lost 11 bases, and 10 bases lay between the germline ends. CDR1 and CDR2 from the germline V gene are SNHLY and FYNNEI. This CDR3 is 10 amino acids long. The CDR3 DNA follows: TGTGCCAGCATCCTAGATGTGCAGTATTTT. It codes for CASILDVQYF. The full variable domain, with the rest looked up from reference TRBV2 and TRBJ2-3, is EPEVTQTPSHQVTQMGQEVILRCVPISNHLYFYWYRQILGQKVEFLVSFYNNEISEKSEIFDDQFSVERPDGSNFTLKIRSTKLEDSAMYFCASILDVQYFGPGTRLTVL.

The genes are TRBV29-1 and TRBJ1-1; no clear D gene. In germline, CDR1 is SQVTM, CDR2 ANQGSEA. This CDR3 spans 12 amino acids. V lost 6 bases and J 0 bases, leaving 8 bases between the germline ends. CDR3 sequence: CSVIDLNTEAFF. The CDR3 DNA reads as TGCAGCGTCATTGATTTGAACACTGAAGCTTTCTTT.

This chain links TRBV27 with TRBJ2-1, with 14 nucleotides matching TRBD2. CDR1 and CDR2 (germline): MNHEY, SMNVEV (reference sequence). The CDR3 runs to 15 residues. The V and J ends lost 10 bases and 2 bases, in that order; junction bases with no gene match: 4. Here the CDR3 DNA reads TGTGCCACCTCGGGACTAGCGGGGGCCTACAATGAGCAGTTCTTC. It translates to CATSGLAGAYNEQFF.

V gene TRBV9 combines with J gene TRBJ1-6; 8 nucleotides match TRBD1. Germline loops: CDR1 SGDLS, CDR2 YYNGEE. J gave up 6 bases and V 4 bases, and 9 bases lay outside the gene matches. The length of the CDR3 is 16 residues. The CDR3 nucleotides read TGTGCCAGCAGCCCGGACAGGGTGGGCTTTAATTCACCCCTCCACTTT. Translating it yields CASSPDRVGFNSPLHF. The full variable domain, with the rest looked up from reference TRBV9 and TRBJ1-6, is DSGVTQTPKHLITATGQRVTLRCSPRSGDLSVYWYQQSLDQGLQFLIQYYNGEERAKGNILERFSAQQFPDLHSELNLSSLELGDSALYFCASSPDRVGFNSPLHFGNGTRLTVT.

CDR3 nucleotides: TGTGCCAGCAGTCATCGAGGGACAGCTGAAGCTTTCTTT. Protein: CASSHRGTAEAFF. The chain combines TRBV5-6 with TRBJ1-1; the match to TRBD1 covers 7 bases. Unmatched junction bases numbered 7, after V lost 5 bases and J lost 6 bases. Germline CDR1 reads SGHDT; CDR2 reads YYEEEE. This CDR3 has 13 residues.

The rearrangement joins TRBV7-7 to TRBJ2-3; D uncertain. The germline CDR1 and CDR2 sequences are SSHAT and FNYEAQ (reference sequence). V was cut by 5 bases and J by 2 bases, with 8 bases left in between. The CDR3 covers 13 residues. The CDR3 protein is CASSPPDTDTQYF. For the CDR3, the DNA is TGTGCCAGCAGCCCGCCGGACACAGATACGCAGTATTTT.

The chain has TRBV29-1 and TRBJ2-7; D is perhaps TRBD1 (6 bases). Trimming cost V 6 bases and J 0 bases, with 15 bases left between them. This CDR3 is built from 14 residues. CDR1 SQVTM and CDR2 ANQGSEA come from the germline V gene. CDR3 sequence: CSVQGQESSYEQYF. The CDR3 region has the DNA TGCAGCGTCCAGGGGCAGGAAAGCTCCTACGAGCAGTACTTC.

CDR3 bases: TGCGCCAGCAGCCAGGCTAAGGACCTCCCCCTCTCGGAGCTGTTTTTT. It encodes CASSQAKDLPLSELFF. The chain combines TRBV4-1 with TRBJ2-2; D is unresolved. The V end was cut by 3 bases, the J end by 10 bases, with 21 bases between. The CDR3 extends over 16 amino acids. Germline lookup yields CDR1 MGHRA and CDR2 YSYEKL.

This clone showed up just once. The J gene is TRBJ2-5, the V gene TRBV5-1; D not certain. The CDR3 is 14 residues long. Germline V gives CDR1 SGHRS, CDR2 YFSETQ. The V end lost 1 base, the J end lost 0 bases, and 7 bases lay between the germline ends. The CDR3 sequence: CASSLLGNQETQYF. DNA for the CDR3: TGCGCCAGCAGCTTGTTAGGCAACCAAGAGACCCAGTACTTC.

Written as DNA, the CDR3 is TGCGCCAGCAGCCAAGAGGGCCTAGCGGCGGCCTACGAGCAGTACTTC. This sequence encodes CASSQEGLAAAYEQYF. The rearrangement joins TRBV4-1 to TRBJ2-7; 7 bases are shared with TRBD2. CDR1 and CDR2 from the germline V gene are MGHRA and YSYEKL. The CDR3 runs 16 residues. V dropped 0 bases and J dropped 2; count of bases not matched to a gene: 7.

The chain carries TRBV11-2 and TRBJ2-7; 11 nucleotides match TRBD2. V was clipped by 4 bases and J by 2 bases; unmatched bases: 4. Germline loops: CDR1 SGHAT, CDR2 FQNNGV. The CDR3 loop spans 15 amino acids. For the CDR3, the DNA is TGTGCCAGCAGCTGGACTAGCGGGTCCACCTACGAGCAGTACTTC. This gives the protein CASSWTSGSTYEQYF.

This clone appeared a few times. The chain uses TRBV7-8 and TRBJ2-3, with 12 bases matching TRBD2. V lost 2 bases and J lost 3; bases outside the gene matches: 6. The CDR3 length is 17 residues. Germline CDR1 SGHVS, CDR2 FQNEAQ. The CDR3 nucleotides read TGTGCCAGCAGCTTATGGGCTAGCGGGAGGGAAACAGATACGCAGTATTTT. This codes for CASSLWASGRETDTQYF.

The CDR3 DNA reads as TGTGCCAGCAGCCCCGGACTAGCGGGGGGGAACTACGAGCAGTACTTC. It translates to CASSPGLAGGNYEQYF. The chain is built from TRBV5-4 and TRBJ2-7; 15 positions agree with TRBD2. This CDR3 contains 16 residues. With V trimmed by 4 bases and J by 3 bases, 5 bases remained unmatched. The germline V gene has CDR1 SGHNT and CDR2 YYREEE (reference sequence).

In this sample, this clone turned up a few times. V gene TRBV5-1 combines with J gene TRBJ2-7, with TRBD2 matching 7 bases. The CDR3 covers 14 residues. V was clipped by 1 base and J by 1 base; unmatched bases: 2. Germline V lookup: CDR1 SGHRS, CDR2 YFSETQ. The CDR3 coding sequence is TGCGCCAGCAGCTTGCCAGCGGGATCCTACGAGCAGTACTTC. It translates to CASSLPAGSYEQYF.

The chain recombines TRBV7-9 with TRBJ2-5; 15 nucleotides line up with TRBD2. Germline V CDR1 and CDR2: SEHNR, FQNEAQ (reference sequence). Losses at the gene ends were 0 bases for V and 4 bases for J; bases not matched to a gene: 0. This CDR3 is 16 amino acids long. The CDR3 sequence: CASSLAGLAGGETQYF. In nucleotides, the CDR3 is TGTGCCAGCAGCTTAGCGGGACTAGCGGGAGGAGAGACCCAGTACTTC. Together with reference TRBV7-9 and TRBJ2-5, the CDR3 gives the full variable domain: DTGVSQNPRHKITKRGQNVTFRCDPISEHNRLYWYRQTLGQGPEFLTYFQNEAQLEKSRLLSDRFSAERPKGSFSTLEIQRTEQGDSAMYLCASSLAGLAGGETQYFGPGTRLLVL.

The chain links TRBV5-1 to TRBJ1-2, with 7 bases matching TRBD1. Germline CDR1 SGHRS, CDR2 YFSETQ. The CDR3 has 14 amino acids. With V trimmed by 4 bases and J by 5 bases, 8 bases remained unmatched. The CDR3 is CASSLTGEDYGYTF. The CDR3 coding sequence is TGCGCCAGCAGCCTAACAGGGGAAGATTATGGCTACACCTTC.

The chain combines TRBV15 with TRBJ2-1, with 7 nucleotides matching TRBD1. This CDR3 contains 16 residues. V was pared by 0 bases and J by 12 bases, with 14 bases of the junction left unmatched. Germline V lookup: CDR1 LNHNV, CDR2 YYDKDF (reference sequence). The CDR3 loop is CATSREGQTYDTGQFF. Written as DNA, the CDR3 is TGTGCCACCAGCAGAGAGGGACAGACTTACGACACGGGGCAGTTCTTC.

The V call is TRBV14, the J call TRBJ2-5; a weak D match, TRBD2 (6 bases). This CDR3 is built from 16 residues. Trimming left V 0 bases short and J 5 bases short, with 16 bases between. Germline V CDR1 and CDR2: SGHDN, FVKESK. The CDR3 protein is CASSQDERVYGETQYF. CDR3 coding DNA: TGTGCCAGCAGCCAAGATGAGCGGGTCTACGGGGAGACCCAGTACTTC.

The rearrangement joins TRBV7-3 to TRBJ2-3; possible D gene TRBD1, 6 bases. CDR1 and CDR2 (germline): SGHTA, FQGTGA. V gave up 5 bases and J gave up 6 bases, with 12 bases separating them. The CDR3 is made up of 13 amino acids. Here the CDR3 reads CASSPTQGDTQYF. CDR3 bases: TGTGCCAGCAGCCCCACCCAGGGGGATACGCAGTATTTT.

The chain joins TRBV27 to TRBJ2-1; possible D gene TRBD2, 5 bases. V lost 5 bases and J lost 0, with 14 bases in between. The CDR3 consists of 16 residues. From germline, CDR1 is MNHEY and CDR2 SMNVEV (reference sequence). The CDR3 sequence is CASSLSSTSSYNEQFF. The DNA of the CDR3 is TGTGCCAGCAGTCTCAGCAGTACTAGCTCCTACAATGAGCAGTTCTTC.

This clone appeared once. The V call is TRBV4-1, the J call TRBJ2-1; 7 bases fit TRBD2. Germline V gives CDR1 MGHRA, CDR2 YSYEKL. J was trimmed by 4 bases and V by 1 base; bases with no gene match: 16. This CDR3 has 19 residues. This CDR3 is CASSQVLQIGGRGYNEQFF. The CDR3 nucleotides read TGCGCCAGCAGCCAAGTCCTCCAGATCGGCGGGAGAGGTTACAATGAGCAGTTCTTC.

This clone was counted once. The chain combines TRBV7-8 with TRBJ2-1; 8 nucleotides match TRBD2. The CDR3 spans 15 residues. Germline loops: CDR1 SGHVS, CDR2 FQNEAQ. V shed 1 base, J shed 6 bases, and the junction held 5 bases outside the gene matches. This CDR3 is CASSLVSGIPNEQFF. The CDR3 nucleotides are TGTGCCAGCAGCTTAGTTAGCGGGATCCCCAATGAGCAGTTCTTC.